This T cell receptor beta chain was sequenced for a study of cytomegalovirus exposure and HLA in healthy donors (TCRdb year 2017). Regarding the research as a whole: According to an earlier analysis of 550 to 750 of the donors, about 179 million T cells yielded 90 million to 130 million unique TCR beta sequences and less than 300 Gb of sequence data. Across roughly 420 genotyped donors of the cohort, an average of roughly 250,000 unique TCR beta nucleotide sequences per donor were sequenced, and roughly 20% of those sequences were non-productive. The study was designed to test whether signatures of past pathogen exposure could be identified by cataloging public T cell receptors. Besides the first cohort of 500 to 700 subjects, a separate validation cohort made up of 120 different subjects was used. A later analysis re-examined previously published TCR beta repertoires from 600 to 700 donors and added high-resolution HLA genotyping to investigate patterns of TCR occurrence. Both class I and class II loci were covered by HLA typing, at four-digit resolution. In the later analysis, no new phenotypic data were used to find candidate immune exposures; instead, reliance was placed on TCR beta sequences and their occurrence across donors. All discovery cohort repertoires had been generated using a single sequencing platform. The study combined high-throughput TCR immunosequencing, statistical association of individual TCRs with disease status, and machine learning to predict cytomegalovirus infection status. Alongside the repertoire data, information on donor age, sex, ethnicity and CMV serostatus was compiled. Roughly five DR-DQ haplotypes were treated as single units for association and clustering because of strong linkage in the cohort. Of the roughly 410 genotyped donors, approximately 81% were placed in the genetic ancestry cluster associated with self-reported Caucasian donors. In an earlier analysis of 550 to 700 of the donors, high-throughput TCR beta sequencing was used to judge whether each TCR beta V gene segment behaved as functional or pseudogenic. The study profiled the T cell repertoires of 500 to 800 subjects by immunosequencing and related them to cytomegalovirus serostatus. About 300 gigabases of sequencing data and 70 million to 100 million unique TCR sequences were included in an early release covering around 650 HLA-typed donors. Typing coverage differed by locus: A, B, C, DRB1 and DQB1 were typed in about 620-630 donors, DQA1 in 522, DPA1 in over 600, and DPB1 in about 450. A later genetic analysis used genome-wide SNP genotypes for about 55% of the 666 donors, treating that subset as a discovery cohort.

Library preparation was by the immunoSEQ multiplex PCR assay. For the multiplex PCR, a mixture combining 60 forward primers for TCR Vbeta segments and 13 reverse primers for TCR Jbeta segments was used. A multiplex PCR assay on genomic DNA amplified the CDR3 region of rearranged TCR beta genes. The amplified TCR beta libraries were sequenced on the Illumina HiSeq System as 87-base-pair reads. The paper's processing steps were these. Across the roughly 640 repertoires, a later analysis counted around 80 million unique TCR beta chains, around 11 million of which were shared by at least two donors. A nearest-neighbor algorithm error-corrected the raw reads and collapsed the reads into unique sequences, merging closely related sequences to remove PCR and sequencing errors. Alignment of CDR3 sequences to IMGT reference sequences was used to assign V, D and J gene segments. For a sequence to be retained, a match of at least six nucleotides to both a V gene segment and a J gene segment was required. Rearrangements were classified as productive when the CDR3 lacked stop codons and remained in frame with V and J, and all other rearrangements were classified as non-productive. Following IMGT convention, CDR3 was defined as the stretch from the second conserved V-encoded cysteine to the conserved J-encoded phenylalanine. Sequences without an unambiguous match to a single V gene segment were excluded from the earlier analysis of about 600 of the donors. An earlier analysis of under 750 of the donors called V segments functional above 56.7% productive rearrangements and segregating when the between-donor standard deviation exceeded 5%. A statistical classification framework was built for diagnosing cytomegalovirus status from the catalog of TCR beta chain sequences. V and J gene assignment, in a later analysis, came from comparing TCR nucleotide sequences with IMGT/GENE-DB human TR gene sequences. A later analysis assigned CDR3 sequences and most-parsimonious VDJ recombination scenarios with the TCRdist pipeline. In a later analysis, every TCR beta chain was defined by the combination of its CDR3 amino acid sequence and its V-gene family, and reads without a unique V-gene family were dropped. In a later analysis, nearly 600 highly shared, low-generation-probability nucleotide sequences were removed to address suspected cross-contamination and a sequencing artifact. In a later analysis, a clonal expansion index for each public chain was calculated from normalized within-repertoire ranks of inferred template counts. Generation probabilities in a later analysis came from a VDJ recombination model fitted to out-of-frame rearrangements, and those results were checked against IGoR. In a later analysis, hypergeometric tests were used to score TCR-TCR, TCR-HLA and TCR-CMV co-occurrence, with a repertoire-size bias correction applied to TCR pairs. False discovery rates were estimated in a later analysis by permuting HLA or CMV assignments 20 times. In a later analysis, co-occurring TCRs were grouped using DBSCAN, with TCRdist sequence similarity added in when clustering inside HLA-allele-positive subsets. Repertoires with fewer than 30,000 or more than 120,000 public chains were left out of co-occurrence clustering, as were five repertoires with anomalous nucleotide sharing. What TCRdb holds here is the immuneACCESS table cut down to in-frame rearrangements. Part of the clones is not present; checked against another copy, under half of the missing clones reflect an unresolved V gene, and the others are unexplained. From that table come the V and J calls and clone size; the DNA was used to work out D and trimming. The table for this sample lists some 150,000 clones; approximately 71% of them were counted only once. Nearly 5% of the sample goes to the ten largest clones.

Note on this clone: The antigen it recognizes is unknown. Base-call qualities are not available, and no considerably larger clone is one nucleotide away.

The cohort was made up of roughly 670 healthy bone marrow donors. All cohort members were sampled while nominally healthy, although unrecorded immune exposures were likely present. The donor tested CMV seronegative and was one of the 352 seronegative cohort members. A peripheral blood sample was provided by each donor, and peripheral blood mononuclear cells were used for TCR beta sequencing. The Qiagen DNeasy Blood Extraction Kit was used to extract genomic DNA from the blood cell samples. General study outcomes and caveats: The sequencing pipeline was judged likely to have produced a cluster of highly shared sequence variants as a technical artifact. In an earlier analysis of 587 of the donors, most TCR beta V segments were observed in productive rearrangements about 87% or about 30% of the time, broadly matching IMGT annotations. A later genetic analysis associated a missense DCLRE1C variant with V-gene and J-gene trimming of TCR beta chains, and an independent cohort replicated the association. Most TCR sequences were seen in very few donors, while some public TCRs were found in many individuals. In this cohort, only TCR beta chains were sequenced, and detectable features were limited by the absence of alpha or paired-chain data. A later analysis found that HLA-associated TCR beta chains were more clonally expanded and had lower generation probabilities than equally common non-associated chains. The only immune exposure information available for the cohort was CMV serostatus. A later analysis reported that several top co-occurrence clusters appeared linked to parvovirus B19, influenza, CMV and Epstein-Barr virus. Cytomegalovirus status was reported to be diagnosed by the classifier with high specificity and sensitivity in both the original and validation cohorts. Roughly uniform sequencing depth across donors was assumed in presence/absence analyses, although this assumption may not hold. Assigning TCR associations to individual alleles was difficult when HLA alleles, especially DR and DQ, strongly co-occurred. Because some donors lacked HLA typing at each locus, the association tests relied only on the typed subset. Correlated functional status among segregating V segments might reflect linkage disequilibrium, but an unknown experimental factor could not be ruled out. A later analysis found that TCR association rates varied across HLA loci, with DRB1 alleles showing the most associated TCRs and HLA-C alleles the fewest. The authors suggested that the approach could potentially be extended to other disease states and immunological phenotypes. Compared with the approximately 710-donor mean, donors in an Asian-associated ancestry cluster had fewer N-insertions in productive TCRs, according to a later genetic analysis. Some IMGT-functional V segments, including TRBV6-2 and TRBV6-3, could not be told apart with the 87-base-pair reads, so those segments were excluded. Three of the identified cytomegalovirus-associated TCR beta chains were confirmed in vitro to be specific for cytomegalovirus antigens. Most CMV-associated TCR beta chains appeared to be HLA-restricted in a later analysis, and the HLA associations seemed to be driven largely by CMV exposure. In a later analysis, some 17,000 TCR beta sequences were associated with specific HLA alleles at a false discovery rate of 0.05. A further reported finding was that TCR beta sequences accurately predicted the HLA-A and HLA-B alleles for most subjects in the first cohort. In the study, 164 TCR beta chains were listed as associated with cytomegalovirus. Roughly 15 rarely observed V segments, including chromosome 9 orphons, were excluded from the earlier analysis of a few hundred of the donors because counts were too low.

The CDR3 runs 14 amino acids, cysteine and phenylalanine included. Here the CDR3 DNA is all that survives: 42 bases in frame from base 1. A distance of 8 bases separates the germline ends of V and J, which lose 2 bases and 6 bases respectively. The germline V gene yields MNHNS for CDR1 and SASEGT for CDR2. This TCR was recovered from a woman aged 45-60 years in good health and CMV-seronegative. The sequencing input was PBMCs. This sequence uses TRBV6-1 and TRBJ1-6; the D gene lacks a confident call. CDR3 sequence: CASSELGSNSPLHF. The DNA sequence is TGTGCCAGCAGTGAATTAGGGAGTAATTCACCCCTCCACTTT.